The subject of this entry is one T cell receptor (beta chain). Its antigen is unidentified. This specimen belongs to a study of CD8+CD57+ T cells in acquired aplastic anemia. Patients sequenced had flow cytometry evidence of CD8+CD57+ cell expansion. V lost 5 bases and J lost 0, with 6 bases in between. Germline loops: CDR1 SGHTA, CDR2 FQGTGA. This CDR3 contains 13 residues. Study findings and constraints: Significance was not reached for CD8+ Simpson's diversity between patients and controls.

CDR3 and TCR beta VDJ profiling relied on a genomic DNA template. MiXCR, applied by TCRdb to the reads, yields one record per CDR3 protein. Among some 92,000 distinct CDR3 sequences listed, about 63% were seen once. This clonotype was obtained from a human donor with aplastic anemia. The chain uses TRBV7-3 and TRBJ2-3; D gene unclear. What was sequenced was sorted CD4+, CD8+, or CD8+CD57+ T cells (not recorded which) from PBMCs. For the CDR3, the DNA is TGTGCCAGCAGCAGAACTAGCACAGATACGCAGTATTTT. Translated, it gives CASSRTSTDTQYF.